One sample yielded the 9 T cell receptor beta chains listed below, sequenced in a study of shared clonotypes between healthy human individuals. Here immunoSEQ multiplex PCR was the method, and the copy in TCRdb shows in-frame clones only, minus some. The repertoire holds about 520,000 clones, with over 70% as singletons. The sequencing sample was made of PBMCs. All receptors come from a woman between 40 and 55 years old in good health. Some clones in this sample may be carry-over from other donors' samples.

The J gene is TRBJ1-2, the V gene TRBV28; D remains ambiguous. This CDR3 is built from 14 residues. V gave up 3 bases and J gave up 4 bases, with 12 bases separating them. In germline, CDR1 is MDHEN, CDR2 SYDVKM. CDR3 sequence (DNA): TGTGCCAGCAGTTTGGCTGGACGGTCCTATGGCTACACCTTC. Its translation: CASSLAGRSYGYTF.

This clone was detected only a few times. This sequence joins TRBV2 and TRBJ1-5; TRBD1 is a possible D gene (5 bases). Germline values: CDR1 SNHLY, CDR2 FYNNEI. The length of the CDR3 is 14 residues. V dropped 2 bases and J dropped 15 bases, with 20 bases sitting between them. Here the CDR3 reads CASSESRDAGLLHF. CDR3 DNA sequence: TGTGCCAGCAGTGAATCCCGGGACGCAGGACTCCTGCATTTT.

V and J are TRBV30 and TRBJ2-5; 10 nucleotides line up with TRBD2. The CDR3 is made up of 15 amino acids. Germline V lookup: CDR1 GTSNPN, CDR2 SVGIG (reference sequence). V gave up 0 bases and J gave up 2 bases; unmatched junction bases: 3. The CDR3 reads CAWSVAGGLQETQYF. CDR3 sequence (DNA): TGTGCCTGGAGTGTAGCGGGGGGGCTACAAGAGACCCAGTACTTC.

The chain has TRBV10-3 and TRBJ2-7; the match to TRBD2 covers 10 bases. This CDR3 has 13 residues. V dropped 10 bases and J dropped 1; count of bases not matched to a gene: 4. CDR1 and CDR2 from the germline V gene are ENHRY and SYGVKD. CDR3 sequence: CATRLAGSYEQYF. The CDR3 bases are TGTGCCACCAGACTAGCGGGTTCCTACGAGCAGTACTTC.

The gene calls are TRBV7-6 and TRBJ1-3, with D possibly TRBD1 on 6 matching bases. Per germline, CDR1 SGHVS and CDR2 FNYEAQ. V was clipped by 5 bases and J by 4 bases, with 15 bases between them. CDR3 length: 15 residues. The CDR3 sequence is CASSPPGGRGNTIYF. The CDR3, as DNA: TGTGCCAGCAGCCCACCGGGGGGGCGAGGAAACACCATATATTTT.

Notes on this clone: The likely explanation is a read error, given a far larger clone one base away. The genes are TRBV5-1 and TRBJ2-7, with a weak D call TRBD2 (6 bases). In germline, CDR1 is SGHRS, CDR2 YFSETQ. The V and J ends lost 4 bases and 3 bases respectively, with 14 bases between them. CDR3 length: 14 residues. The DNA of the CDR3 is TGCGCCAGCAGCACGGGACGGGGGAGCTACGAGCAGTACTTC. Translating gives CASSTGRGSYEQYF.

The chain recombines TRBV10-3 with TRBJ1-2; D possibly corresponds to TRBD1 (5 bases). This CDR3 comprises 15 residues. Germline V gene lookup returns CDR1 ENHRY and CDR2 SYGVKD. Deletions cut 7 bases from V and 0 bases from J, with 15 bases between. This CDR3 is CAIKAGLQANYGYTF. The CDR3 DNA is TGTGCCATCAAGGCAGGGCTTCAAGCTAACTATGGCTACACCTTC.

The chain combines TRBV30 with TRBJ2-1; 7 nucleotides agree with TRBD2. CDR1 and CDR2 (germline): GTSNPN, SVGIG (reference sequence). CDR3 length equals 13 residues. The V and J ends lost 1 base and 6 bases, in that order; junction bases with no gene match: 3. CDR3 DNA sequence: TGTGCCTGGAGTGGGGGACTATTCAATGAGCAGTTCTTC. It is translated as CAWSGGLFNEQFF.

This chain links TRBV4-2 with TRBJ2-3; 8 bases are shared with TRBD2. Trimming removed 1 base from V and 0 bases from J; junction bases left unmatched: 6. Germline values: CDR1 LGHNA, CDR2 YNFKEQ. The CDR3 loop spans 17 amino acids. As DNA, the CDR3 is TGTGCCAGCAGCCAAGGAACGGTAGCGGGAAGCACAGATACGCAGTATTTT. It specifies CASSQGTVAGSTDTQYF.